This T cell receptor beta chain emerged from a study of cytomegalovirus exposure and HLA in healthy donors. Overall study: Early released data had about 85 million unique TCRs, all coming from HLA-typed donors. Regarding the study as a whole: For cytomegalovirus status, the classifier reportedly gave diagnoses with high specificity and sensitivity. It is likely that the observed cluster of highly shared sequence variants was a sequencing artifact.

This clone showed up just once. Its cognate antigen is unknown. Primers included in the PCR were 60 Vbeta and 13 Jbeta primers. Repertoires were generated with immunoSEQ multiplex PCR, while TCRdb's copy carries only in-frame clones and drops some. The data show 100,000 to 150,000 clones, with approximately 80% seen just once and approximately 6% held by the top ten. This receptor was taken from a woman aged 35 to 49 in good health and CMV-seropositive. The sequencing input was PBMCs.

The CDR3 region is CASSAQPGQGRSGEQFF. The CDR3 coding sequence is TGTGCCAGCAGCGCACAGCCGGGACAGGGGAGATCAGGGGAGCAGTTCTTC. The J gene is TRBJ2-1, the V gene TRBV7-8, with 10 bases identical to TRBD1. V lost 5 bases and J lost 10; bases outside the gene matches: 17. The CDR3 extends over 17 amino acids. The germline V gene encodes CDR1 SGHVS and CDR2 FQNEAQ.